Reported below is one T cell receptor beta chain. The data were obtained in a study of blood T cell repertoires in COVID-19. The overall study: There were acute and convalescent COVID-19 samples, and they came from the United States, Italy and Spain.

All enrollees were about 18 to 90 years old and from 25 or so US areas. Individuals in the exposed group had encountered a COVID-19 case within 2 weeks preceding study entry. Between the trimmed V and J ends, which lost 4 bases and 2 bases, there was a span of 12 bases. The CDR3 is 14 amino acids. Germline CDR1 reads SGHRS; CDR2 reads YFSETQ. The assay was immunoSEQ multiplex PCR, and TCRdb's table has in-frame clones only and misses some. The repertoire consists of approximately 300,000 clones, with 90% occurring once and the leading ten covering roughly 3.6%. The TCR sequence derives from a woman aged 25 to 45 who had been exposed to COVID-19. Sequences were obtained from PBMCs or T cells enriched from blood (not recorded which). The genes are TRBV5-1 and TRBJ1-2, with unresolved D. The CDR3 region has the DNA TGCGCCAGCAGCACGTTGACACGGAACTATGGCTACACCTTC. Amino acid sequence: CASSTLTRNYGYTF. The full variable domain, completed using reference TRBV5-1 and TRBJ1-2, is KAGVTQTPRYLIKTRGQQVTLSCSPISGHRSVSWYQQTPGQGLQFLFEYFSETQRNKGNFPGRFSGRQFSNSRSEMNVSTLELGDSALYLCASSTLTRNYGYTFGSGTRLTVV.